This T cell receptor (beta chain) was sequenced in a study of blood T cell repertoires in COVID-19. Assay used: immunoSEQ multiplex PCR; TCRdb lists only in-frame clones, some missing. The sample holds about 300,000 clones; about 89% are singletons and the top ten take about 1.7%. With 4 bases clipped from V and 8 bases from J, the junction kept 6 bases outside the gene matches. CDR3 length: 15 residues. Germline CDR1 is SGHTS and CDR2 is YDEGEE. This clone is a singleton in its sample. The receptor's source is a woman aged 40-49 years who had recovered from COVID-19. The chain recombines TRBV5-8 with TRBJ2-1; 13 bases map to TRBD2. Sequencing used PBMCs or T cells enriched from blood (not recorded which). CDR3 protein: CASSMGLAGSDEQFF. The DNA for the CDR3 is TGTGCCAGCAGCATGGGACTAGCGGGATCGGATGAGCAGTTCTTC.